At least ten counts were recorded for the clone carrying this TCR beta chain. Its specificity is unknown. The investigators amplified TCR beta CDR3 regions from RNA transcripts. HTBI primers were the set used in a first-round RT-PCR of the TCR CDR3. MiXCR, run by TCRdb on the multiplex PCR reads, gives a single entry per CDR3 protein. The sample carries roughly 840,000 distinct CDR3 sequences, roughly 40% recorded once. The source of the sample is a study of T cells in Graves' hyperthyroidism and ophthalmopathy. Study observations and caveats: The blood repertoire included most of the expanded thyroid clonotypes above 0.001.

The germline V gene encodes CDR1 SGHKS and CDR2 YYEKEE (reference sequence). The V end was cut by 0 bases, the J end by 3 bases, with 12 bases between. CDR3 length: 15 amino acids. The receptor was derived from a man in his late teens or twenties with Graves' hyperthyroidism. Sequenced sample: blood. The V gene is TRBV5-5, the J gene TRBJ1-2, with a weak D call TRBD1 (5 bases). CDR3 region: CASSLAVGRDYGYTF. The CDR3 nucleotides read TGTGCCAGCAGCTTGGCCGTGGGCAGGGACTATGGCTACACCTTC.